Presented here are 23 T cell receptor beta chains from one specimen sequenced in a study of shared clonotypes between healthy human individuals. The naive CD8 fraction comprised CD45RO-negative cells positively selected for CCR7 and excluded terminally differentiated effector memory CD45RA+ cells. TCRdb's copy holds only in-frame clones and misses some; the assay was immunoSEQ multiplex PCR. Of over 2,000,000 clones listed, about 93% are singletons. Sequenced: naive CD8+ T cells from PBMCs. The receptors shown here come from a man between 18 and 35 years old in good health. Some clones in this sample may be carry-over from other donors' samples.

A note on this clone: Distinct nucleotide sequences in the sample also encode this CDR3. V gene TRBV9 combines with J gene TRBJ1-3; a possible D gene is TRBD1 (6 bases). The CDR3 consists of 14 residues. Per the germline V gene, CDR1 is SGDLS and CDR2 is YYNGEE. V was cut by 3 bases and J by 1 base, with 8 bases left in between. DNA of the CDR3: TGTGCCAGCAGCGGGGGGACATCTGGAAACACCATATATTTT. Protein product: CASSGGTSGNTIYF.

The V gene is TRBV21-1, the J gene TRBJ2-7; no check of the table's D call, TRBD2, against the DNA was made. TRBV21-1 is reported as a pseudogene. There are 12 residues in the CDR3. The CDR3 here is CASSKAAGGPHF. In DNA, the CDR3 is TGTGCCAGCAGCAAAGCAGCGGGAGGGCCCCACTTC.

DNA for the CDR3: TGTGCCAGCAGTTTCCCGGGACAACTGCGGGAGCTGTTTTTT. It translates to CASSFPGQLRELFF. The chain couples TRBV6-6 to TRBJ2-2; TRBD1 is a possible D gene (6 bases). The V end lost 4 bases, the J end lost 9 bases, and 15 bases lay between the germline ends. The CDR3 contains 14 residues. Germline V gene lookup returns CDR1 MNHNY and CDR2 SVGAGI (reference sequence).

This clone was counted between two and nine times. This rearrangement joins TRBV7-6 to TRBJ2-7, with 10 nucleotides matching TRBD2. With V trimmed by 7 bases and J by 5 bases, 2 bases remained unmatched. The CDR3 totals 12 residues. In germline, CDR1 is SGHVS, CDR2 FNYEAQ. CDR3 DNA: TGTGCCAGCACTAGCGGGAGTCACGAGCAGTACTTC. It encodes CASTSGSHEQYF.

This clone was recorded only once. The rearrangement joins TRBV11-2 to TRBJ2-7, with D hard to call. Germline V gene sequence: CDR1 SGHAT, CDR2 FQNNGV. The CDR3 length is 12 residues. V was clipped by 5 bases and J by 1 base, with 6 bases between them. In DNA form, the CDR3 reads TGTGCCAGCAGCGGTCGGTCCTACGAGCAGTACTTC. Translation gives CASSGRSYEQYF.

This chain joins TRBV5-1 and TRBJ2-3; 9 bases align to TRBD2. The V and J ends lost 3 bases and 4 bases, in that order; junction bases with no gene match: 9. Germline V gene lookup returns CDR1 SGHRS and CDR2 YFSETQ. The CDR3 extends over 16 amino acids. CDR3 DNA sequence: TGCGCCAGCAGCTCTAGGGTAGCGGGAGTCGCAGATACGCAGTATTTT. Encoded protein: CASSSRVAGVADTQYF. Full variable domain (rest looked up from reference TRBV5-1 and TRBJ2-3): KAGVTQTPRYLIKTRGQQVTLSCSPISGHRSVSWYQQTPGQGLQFLFEYFSETQRNKGNFPGRFSGRQFSNSRSEMNVSTLELGDSALYLCASSSRVAGVADTQYFGPGTRLTVL.

This chain connects TRBV5-8 to TRBJ2-2; no reliable D call. V was cut by 2 bases and J by 6 bases, with 11 bases left in between. CDR1 is SGHTS and CDR2 is YDEGEE in the germline V gene. The CDR3 loop spans 14 amino acids. Here the CDR3 reads CASSFWPEPGELFF. In DNA form, the CDR3 reads TGTGCCAGCAGCTTTTGGCCGGAACCCGGGGAGCTGTTTTTT.

The chain carries TRBV7-9 and TRBJ2-3; 8 bases align to TRBD1. Trimming cost V 5 bases and J 4 bases; bases outside gene matches: 8. The length of the CDR3 is 15 residues. CDR1 and CDR2 (germline): SEHNR, FQNEAQ (reference sequence). CDR3 residues: CASSPRDRWADTQYF. The CDR3 nucleotides are TGTGCCAGCAGCCCGCGGGACAGGTGGGCAGATACGCAGTATTTT.

Comment on this clone: Different DNA sequences within this sample yield the same CDR3. The chain carries TRBV4-1 and TRBJ1-1, with D hard to call. Trimming removed 3 bases from V and 0 bases from J, with 5 bases in between. Per the germline V gene, CDR1 is MGHRA and CDR2 is YSYEKL. The CDR3 covers 13 residues. CDR3 loop: CASSHGVNTEAFF. CDR3 nucleotides: TGCGCCAGCAGCCACGGGGTGAACACTGAAGCTTTCTTT.

As concerns this clone: This specimen includes other DNA sequences encoding the same CDR3. The rearrangement joins TRBV27 to TRBJ2-7, with 7 bases matching TRBD1. The CDR3 is made up of 15 amino acids. Germline lookup yields CDR1 MNHEY and CDR2 SMNVEV (reference sequence). The junction had 9 bases not matched to a gene; V was cut back by 5 bases and J by 2 bases. In nucleotides, the CDR3 is TGTGCCAGCAGTCCCTTGGCAGGGGGTCCCTACGAGCAGTACTTC. Residues: CASSPLAGGPYEQYF.

This chain connects TRBV29-1 to TRBJ2-5; no firm D call. V was cut by 5 bases and J by 1 base, with 14 bases left in between. The CDR3 is 14 amino acids. CDR1 and CDR2 (germline): SQVTM, ANQGSEA. CDR3 nucleotide sequence: TGCAGCGTTTGGGGATTTCACCTCCAAGAGACCCAGTACTTC. Its protein is CSVWGFHLQETQYF. The full variable domain, its missing parts supplied by reference TRBV29-1 and TRBJ2-5, is SAVISQKPSRDICQRGTSLTIQCQVDSQVTMMFWYRQQPGQSLTLIATANQGSEATYESGFVIDKFPISRPNLTFSTLTVSNMSPEDSSIYLCSVWGFHLQETQYFGPGTRLLVL.

V is TRBV28 and J is TRBJ2-7; D is ambiguous. The CDR3 sequence is 14 residues long. The V end was cut by 2 bases, the J end by 2 bases, with 10 bases between. The germline gives CDR1 MDHEN, CDR2 SYDVKM. Written as DNA, the CDR3 is TGTGCCAGCAGTTTAGTCACTGAAGCCTACGAGCAGTACTTC. Translation gives CASSLVTEAYEQYF.

The chain couples TRBV9 to TRBJ2-4, with TRBD2 identical over 9 bases. Germline V lookup: CDR1 SGDLS, CDR2 YYNGEE. The junction had 7 bases not matched to a gene; V was cut back by 7 bases and J by 8 bases. This CDR3 is 13 amino acids long. CDR3 DNA: TGTGCCAGCGGGTTAGCGGGAGACGACATTCAGTACTTC. It specifies CASGLAGDDIQYF.

This rearrangement joins TRBV9 to TRBJ2-6, with D possibly matching TRBD1 (6 bases). The V and J ends lost 3 bases and 0 bases respectively, with 16 bases between them. The V gene's germline CDR1 is SGDLS and CDR2 YYNGEE. The CDR3 is 18 amino acids. In DNA form, the CDR3 reads TGTGCCAGCAGCGAGCAGTCGGGACAAGGCTCTGGGGCCAACGTCCTGACTTTC. This sequence encodes CASSEQSGQGSGANVLTF.

The chain uses TRBV6-1 and TRBJ1-3, with D uncertain. The CDR3 contains 15 residues. Looked up from germline, CDR1 is MNHNS and CDR2 is SASEGT. Trimming stripped 4 bases from V and 4 bases from J, with 14 bases between. The CDR3 DNA sequence: TGTGCCAGCAGTGCAAGGGTTCGGCGGGGAAACACCATATATTTT. It is translated as CASSARVRRGNTIYF.

The genes are TRBV10-3 and TRBJ2-2; D might be TRBD2 (6 bases). The CDR3 is made up of 14 amino acids. CDR1 and CDR2 from the germline V gene are ENHRY and SYGVKD. Trimming cost V 2 bases and J 6 bases, with 10 bases left between them. The CDR3 coding sequence is TGTGCCATCAGTGAGCCGGGGGTATCCGGGGAGCTGTTTTTT. Translated, it gives CAISEPGVSGELFF.

This clone has a single count. The J gene is TRBJ2-7, the V gene TRBV9; 11 bases line up with TRBD2. This CDR3 has 15 amino acids. V gave up 4 bases and J gave up 6 bases; unmatched junction bases: 9. Per germline, CDR1 SGDLS and CDR2 YYNGEE. The CDR3 DNA reads TGTGCCAGCAGCCCGACTAGCGGGAAGGTCGCCGAGCAGTACTTC. Translating it yields CASSPTSGKVAEQYF. Full variable domain (missing parts from reference TRBV9 and TRBJ2-7): DSGVTQTPKHLITATGQRVTLRCSPRSGDLSVYWYQQSLDQGLQFLIQYYNGEERAKGNILERFSAQQFPDLHSELNLSSLELGDSALYFCASSPTSGKVAEQYFGPGTRLTVT.

CDR3 loop: CASSQSRDITYEQYF. DNA for the CDR3: TGCGCCAGCAGCCAATCCCGGGACATTACCTACGAGCAGTACTTC. V and J are TRBV4-1 and TRBJ2-7, with D perhaps TRBD1 (6 bases). Trimming took 2 bases from V and 2 from J, leaving 13 bases between them. The germline gives CDR1 MGHRA, CDR2 YSYEKL. The CDR3 length is 15 residues.

The chain uses TRBV10-3 and TRBJ1-2; D is possibly TRBD1 (5 bases). V lost 7 bases, J lost 3 bases, and 9 bases lay in between. The V gene's germline CDR1 is ENHRY and CDR2 SYGVKD. There are 12 residues in the CDR3. The CDR3, as DNA: TGTGCCATCACCCAGGGTGACTATGGCTACACCTTC. The encoded protein is CAITQGDYGYTF.

This chain joins TRBV4-1 and TRBJ1-1; D gene uncertain. V gave up 3 bases and J gave up 5 bases, with 16 bases separating them. Germline loops: CDR1 MGHRA, CDR2 YSYEKL. CDR3 length: 15 residues. The chain's CDR3 is CASSHVLGGNTEAFF. The CDR3 DNA follows: TGCGCCAGCAGCCATGTGCTGGGAGGGAATACTGAAGCTTTCTTT.

The chain carries TRBV19 and TRBJ1-1; 7 bases are shared with TRBD1. V was pared by 3 bases and J by 0 bases, with 7 bases of the junction left unmatched. Germline V CDR1 and CDR2: LNHDA, SQIVND (reference sequence). This CDR3 is built from 16 residues. The CDR3 DNA reads TGTGCCAGTAGTATCCCCCCAGGGGGAATGAACACTGAAGCTTTCTTT. It yields the protein CASSIPPGGMNTEAFF.

The gene calls are TRBV18 and TRBJ1-5; TRBD1 might be the D (6 bases). This CDR3 comprises 16 residues. Deletions cut 3 bases from V and 0 bases from J, with 12 bases between. The V gene's germline CDR1 is KGHSH and CDR2 LQKENI. The CDR3 DNA sequence: TGTGCCAGCTCACCGGTGAGGGGGGATAGCAATCAGCCCCAGCATTTT. It encodes CASSPVRGDSNQPQHF.

Notes on this clone: This specimen includes other DNA sequences encoding the same CDR3. The rearrangement joins TRBV6-6 to TRBJ2-7; TRBD2 matches 7 bases. V lost 0 bases to trimming and J lost 1 base; unmatched junction nucleotides: 3. The CDR3 has 15 amino acids. The V gene's germline CDR1 is MNHNY and CDR2 SVGAGI (reference sequence). CDR3 sequence reads: CASSYSPSGSYEQYF. In DNA, the CDR3 is TGTGCCAGCAGTTACTCGCCTAGCGGTTCCTACGAGCAGTACTTC.